These 2 T cell receptor beta chains share one sample of origin, sequenced in a study of regulatory T cells in long-lasting Graves disease. Investigators prepared the TCR beta libraries by applying iRepertoire HTBI primers and Arm-PCR of CDR3 regions. Each CDR3 protein gets one entry after TCRdb re-called the multiplex PCR reads with MiXCR. This table has around 250,000 distinct CDR3 sequences, approximately 20% appearing once. As for time point: newly diagnosed GD, antithyroid drugs for less than 3 months. RNA from PBMCs was the source of the TCR library. Another study also made use of these data, one on T cells in Graves' hyperthyroidism and ophthalmopathy.

The material was peripheral blood mononuclear cells (PBMCs), obtained at new diagnosis, from a patient treated with antithyroid drugs. All receptors derive from a woman younger than 45 with Graves disease.

This clonotype has a count of ten or more. V is TRBV5-1 and J is TRBJ2-3; D not resolved. V was clipped by 6 bases and J by 2 bases, with 16 bases between them. CDR3 length: 15 amino acids. The germline CDR1 and CDR2 sequences are SGHRS and YFSETQ. In DNA, the CDR3 is TGCGCCAGCAAAACCGTGACCCGTCCCACAGATACGCAGTATTTT. It translates to CASKTVTRPTDTQYF.

Concerning this clonotype: This sequence is one base from a far larger clone and is likely a read error. The chain recombines TRBV7-2 with TRBJ2-1, with TRBD2 matching 7 bases. Unmatched junction bases numbered 11, after V lost 5 bases and J lost 4 bases. Germline assignment: CDR1 SGHTA and CDR2 FQGNSA. CDR3 size: 16 residues. The CDR3 loop reads CASSAELTGGYNEQFF. In DNA, the CDR3 is TGTGCCAGCAGCGCCGAACTAACGGGGGGTTACAATGAGCAGTTCTTC.